These 14 T cell receptor beta chains originate from one sample sequenced in a study of T cells in Graves' hyperthyroidism and ophthalmopathy. The TCR beta CDR3 regions underwent amplification using RNA transcripts as the source. First-round RT-PCR targeting the TCR CDR3 was performed with the HTBI primer set. MiXCR, run by TCRdb on the multiplex PCR reads, gives a single entry per CDR3 protein. Of about 400,000 distinct CDR3 sequences in the sample, more than 13% were seen once. Sequencing was carried out using blood. All receptors derive from a man aged 50 to 59 with Graves' ophthalmopathy.

This clonotype was recorded a few times. The chain is built from TRBV12-5 and TRBJ2-1, with no clear D. Per germline, CDR1 LGHNT and CDR2 FRNRAP. Trimming cost V 9 bases and J 12 bases, with 15 bases left between them. The length of the CDR3 is 11 residues. The CDR3 DNA reads as TGTGCTAGCCTACCCGGAAAAACGCAGTTCTTC. Protein product: CASLPGKTQFF.

This clonotype was picked up many times. This chain connects TRBV24-1 to TRBJ1-2; possibly TRBD1 for D (5 bases). The V end was cut by 4 bases, the J end by 4 bases, with 24 bases between. Germline V gives CDR1 KGHDR, CDR2 SFDVKD. There are 18 residues in the CDR3. The CDR3 DNA is TGTGCCACCAGTGAACCGATGGGACTGCGATATGGGGTCTATGGCTACACCTTC. It translates to CATSEPMGLRYGVYGYTF.

This clonotype was observed at least ten times. The genes are TRBV2 and TRBJ2-7; 7 nucleotides agree with TRBD2. Trimming cost V 6 bases and J 3 bases; bases outside gene matches: 5. CDR3 length: 13 amino acids. Germline V gives CDR1 SNHLY, CDR2 FYNNEI. The CDR3 region is CASRGLGSYEQYF. For the CDR3, the DNA is TGTGCCAGCAGAGGACTAGGGAGCTACGAGCAGTACTTC.

This sequence joins TRBV5-1 and TRBJ2-1; a possible D gene is TRBD1 (6 bases). With 4 bases removed from V and 13 bases from J, the gap between germline ends came to 15 bases. CDR1 is SGHRS, CDR2 YFSETQ, per germline. The CDR3 length is 12 residues. CDR3: CASSTDSPPQFF. The DNA for the CDR3 is TGCGCCAGCAGCACGGACAGCCCCCCTCAGTTCTTC.

Remarks on this clonotype: This may be a read error, as it is one base from a much larger clone. The genes are TRBV6-1 and TRBJ1-2; no clear D. CDR3 length: 13 residues. Germline lookup yields CDR1 MNHNS and CDR2 SASEGT. Trimming removed 0 bases from V and 4 bases from J, with 6 bases in between. CDR3 coding DNA: TGTGCCAGCAGTGAAGCTGGAATCTATGGCTACACCTTC. Translated, it gives CASSEAGIYGYTF.

This clonotype appeared many times. The CDR3 reads CSVQGQPDQPQHF. CDR3 coding DNA: TGCAGCGTGCAGGGACAGCCAGATCAGCCCCAGCATTTT. The J gene is TRBJ1-5, the V gene TRBV29-1; 7 bases match TRBD1. The CDR3 covers 13 residues. Germline CDR1 is SQVTM and CDR2 is ANQGSEA. V lost 6 bases and J lost 5; bases outside the gene matches: 7. The variable domain in full, completed from reference TRBV29-1 and TRBJ1-5, reads SAVISQKPSRDICQRGTSLTIQCQVDSQVTMMFWYRQQPGQSLTLIATANQGSEATYESGFVIDKFPISRPNLTFSTLTVSNMSPEDSSIYLCSVQGQPDQPQHFGDGTRLSIL.

This clonotype appeared many times. This sequence joins TRBV5-6 and TRBJ2-7; 8 bases are shared with TRBD1. CDR3 length: 15 residues. The V segment lost 4 bases and the J segment 6 bases; nucleotides outside the gene matches: 12. Looked up from germline, CDR1 is SGHDT and CDR2 is YYEEEE. This CDR3 reads CASSPRGQRSSEQYF. The CDR3 region has the DNA TGTGCCAGCAGCCCCAGGGGGCAGCGTTCGAGCGAGCAGTACTTC. The full variable domain, rest sourced from reference TRBV5-6 and TRBJ2-7, is DAGVTQSPTHLIKTRGQQVTLRCSPKSGHDTVSWYQQALGQGPQFIFQYYEEEERQRGNFPDRFSGHQFPNYSSELNVNALLLGDSALYLCASSPRGQRSSEQYFGPGTRLTVT.

This clonotype was detected a few times. The chain joins TRBV19 to TRBJ2-7, with D perhaps TRBD1 (6 bases). The germline CDR1 and CDR2 sequences are LNHDA and SQIVND (reference sequence). There are 13 residues in the CDR3. The V gene lost 6 bases and the J gene lost 3 bases, with 12 bases spanning the gap. CDR3 sequence reads: CASSPGQVYEQYF. CDR3 bases: TGTGCCAGTAGCCCGGGACAAGTCTACGAGCAGTACTTC.

This clonotype was counted many times. The chain recombines TRBV5-1 with TRBJ2-1; D is possibly TRBD2 (7 bases). Looked up from germline, CDR1 is SGHRS and CDR2 is YFSETQ. The CDR3 extends over 15 amino acids. Between the trimmed V and J ends, which lost 1 base and 4 bases, there was a span of 12 bases. For the CDR3, the DNA is TGCGCCAGCAGCTTGTCGGAGGGGGGGTACAATGAGCAGTTCTTC. Protein sequence: CASSLSEGGYNEQFF.

The chain employs TRBV20-1 and TRBJ2-7; no definite D call. Germline V gene sequence: CDR1 DFQATT, CDR2 SNEGSKA (reference sequence). V lost 6 bases to trimming and J lost 7 bases, with 25 bases between them. The CDR3 contains 15 residues. CDR3 sequence reads: CSAKLTGRPSDEQYF. The CDR3, as DNA: TGCAGTGCAAAACTAACCGGGCGCCCGTCGGATGAGCAGTACTTC.

This clonotype showed up many times. The chain joins TRBV2 to TRBJ1-5; D call uncertain. Germline V gene data show CDR1 as SNHLY and CDR2 as FYNNEI. The CDR3 contains 15 residues. V was clipped by 3 bases and J by 3 bases, with 12 bases between them. CDR3 sequence: CASSDISRLNQPQHF. CDR3 nucleotide sequence: TGTGCCAGCAGTGATATTTCCCGGCTCAATCAGCCCCAGCATTTT.

This clonotype was seen many times. The V call is TRBV11-2, the J call TRBJ1-1; D perhaps matches TRBD1 (6 bases). Germline loops: CDR1 SGHAT, CDR2 FQNNGV. The CDR3 is 15 residues long. Between the trimmed V and J ends, which lost 5 bases and 4 bases, there was a span of 17 bases. CDR3 protein: CASSAEGVWSTEAFF. CDR3 in DNA: TGTGCCAGCAGCGCCGAGGGGGTTTGGAGCACTGAAGCTTTCTTT.

J is TRBJ1-6 and V is TRBV19; D is unclear. The germline CDR1 and CDR2 sequences are LNHDA and SQIVND (reference sequence). V lost 1 base and J 7 bases, leaving 8 bases between the germline ends. CDR3 size: 14 residues. CDR3 sequence: CASSIVGFNSPLHF. As DNA, the CDR3 is TGTGCCAGTAGTATAGTAGGATTCAATTCACCCCTCCACTTT.

This clonotype was observed at least ten times. The J gene is TRBJ2-7, the V gene TRBV12-3 or TRBV12-4; 12 nucleotides line up with TRBD1. This CDR3 spans 15 amino acids. V lost 5 bases and J lost 3; bases outside the gene matches: 5. This CDR3 is CASSPGTGGFYEQYF. The CDR3 DNA reads as TGTGCCAGCAGTCCCGGGACAGGGGGCTTCTACGAGCAGTACTTC.